A selection of T cell receptor beta chains follows, all from one sample in a study of OX40 agonist ivuxolimab in advanced cancers. Profiling relied on immunoSEQ multiplex PCR, and the TCRdb table lists in-frame clones only, not all of them. This table has 57,000 or so clones, 65% to 85% appearing once. The specimen comprised CD4+ or CD8+ T cells sorted from blood, sampled in a trial of the OX40 agonist ivuxolimab. All receptors come from an adult with an advanced solid tumor such as melanoma, head and neck, liver or kidney cancer. Each CDR3 is given with its conserved first and last residue. A D gene is named only where the DNA matches it firmly. Rows give clone size only sometimes, using once, few, many, or a class for an expanded clone.

cdr3_nt: TGTGCCAGCACCAGAGGAGACCGGAACACCGGGGAGCTGTTTTTT
cdr3_aa: CASTRGDRNTGELFF
clone_size: once
v_call: TRBV28
j_call: TRBJ2-2
d_call: NA

cdr3_nt: TGCGCCAGCAGCCCGGGGGGGCCCGAGCAGTACTTC
cdr3_aa: CASSPGGPEQYF
clone_size: few
v_call: TRBV5-1
j_call: TRBJ2-7
d_call: TRBD2

cdr3_nt: TGTGCCAGCACTAGGGGGCTATCCAATGAGCAGTTCTTC
cdr3_aa: CASTRGLSNEQFF
clone_size: NA
v_call: TRBV28
j_call: TRBJ2-1
d_call: TRBD1

cdr3_nt: TGCGCCAGCAGTGGAAACACCATATATTTT
cdr3_aa: CASSGNTIYF
clone_size: few
v_call: TRBV10-2
j_call: TRBJ1-3
d_call: NA

cdr3_nt: TGTGCCAGTAGTCGACGACAGGGGGGAAACGAAAAACTGTTTTTT
cdr3_aa: CASSRRQGGNEKLFF
clone_size: once
v_call: TRBV19
j_call: TRBJ1-4
d_call: TRBD1

cdr3_nt: TGCAGCGTTGGTACAGGGTATGGCTACACCTTC
cdr3_aa: CSVGTGYGYTF
clone_size: few
v_call: TRBV29-1
j_call: TRBJ1-2
d_call: NA

cdr3_nt: TGTGCCAGCAGCGTCGAATCACGGGACCAAGAGACCCAGTACTTC
cdr3_aa: CASSVESRDQETQYF
clone_size: NA
v_call: TRBV9
j_call: TRBJ2-5
d_call: NA

cdr3_nt: TGTGCCAGCAGACTTAGGACTAGCGGACACAATGAGCAGTTCTTC
cdr3_aa: CASRLRTSGHNEQFF
clone_size: NA
v_call: TRBV2
j_call: TRBJ2-1
d_call: TRBD2

cdr3_nt: TGTGCCAGCATCCCGGGGACAGCCAATTCACCCCTCCACTTT
cdr3_aa: CASIPGTANSPLHF
clone_size: few
v_call: TRBV2
j_call: TRBJ1-6
d_call: TRBD1

cdr3_nt: TGTGCCAGCAGCCCCCCTTGGTACACCGGGGAGCTGTTTTTT
cdr3_aa: CASSPPWYTGELFF
clone_size: NA
v_call: TRBV7-9
j_call: TRBJ2-2
d_call: NA

cdr3_nt: TGCAGCGTTGGAGGCCCTAGCGGCACAGATACGCAGTATTTT
cdr3_aa: CSVGGPSGTDTQYF
clone_size: NA
v_call: TRBV29-1
j_call: TRBJ2-3
d_call: NA

cdr3_nt: TGTGCCAGCAGCTTAGTGGGGAGGACTAGCGGAGGCAATGAGCGGTTCTTC
cdr3_aa: CASSLVGRTSGGNERFF
clone_size: once
v_call: TRBV7-2
j_call: TRBJ2-1
d_call: TRBD2

cdr3_nt: TGTGCCAGCAGCTGGAACAGGGTAACAGAGACCCAGTACTTC
cdr3_aa: CASSWNRVTETQYF
clone_size: NA
v_call: TRBV5-4
j_call: TRBJ2-5
d_call: NA

cdr3_nt: TGTGCCAGCAGTTACCACGGGGGGGCGGGGCCCAATGAGCAGTTCTTC
cdr3_aa: CASSYHGGAGPNEQFF
clone_size: NA
v_call: TRBV6-5
j_call: TRBJ2-1
d_call: TRBD2

cdr3_nt: TGTGCCAGCAGCCAACGGGACAGGAAAGAGACCCAGTACTTC
cdr3_aa: CASSQRDRKETQYF
clone_size: NA
v_call: TRBV7-9
j_call: TRBJ2-5
d_call: TRBD1

cdr3_nt: TGTGCCAGCAGTACCCGGACAGCTAATCAGCCCCAGCATTTT
cdr3_aa: CASSTRTANQPQHF
clone_size: NA
v_call: TRBV6-1
j_call: TRBJ1-5
d_call: NA

cdr3_nt: TGTGCCAGTAGTATAACTCCTAGCGGCTTACACAATGAGCAGTTCTTC
cdr3_aa: CASSITPSGLHNEQFF
clone_size: NA
v_call: TRBV19
j_call: TRBJ2-1
d_call: TRBD2

cdr3_nt: TGTGCCAGCAGTCCACTGGAGGGGCGATACGAGCAGTACTTC
cdr3_aa: CASSPLEGRYEQYF
clone_size: NA
v_call: TRBV25-1
j_call: TRBJ2-7
d_call: NA

cdr3_nt: TGCGCCAGCAGCCAAGAAGGGGTAGTTTATGAAAAACTGTTTTTT
cdr3_aa: CASSQEGVVYEKLFF
clone_size: once
v_call: TRBV4-1
j_call: TRBJ1-4
d_call: NA

cdr3_nt: TGTGCCAGCAGAAAAAGCCTACAGGGCCGCGAGCAGTACTTC
cdr3_aa: CASRKSLQGREQYF
clone_size: NA
v_call: TRBV2
j_call: TRBJ2-7
d_call: NA

cdr3_nt: TGTGCCAGCAGTCCGCGGACTAGCGGGAGGGTGGCAGATACGCAGTATTTT
cdr3_aa: CASSPRTSGRVADTQYF
clone_size: NA
v_call: TRBV27
j_call: TRBJ2-3
d_call: TRBD2

cdr3_nt: TGTGCCAGCAGCGCAAGGGGGGCCCCTATGAATGAGCAGTTCTTC
cdr3_aa: CASSARGAPMNEQFF
clone_size: NA
v_call: TRBV9
j_call: TRBJ2-1
d_call: NA

cdr3_nt: TGTGCCACCAGCAGAGATAGGTGGGGGGGCCAGAACGAGCAGTACTTC
cdr3_aa: CATSRDRWGGQNEQYF
clone_size: NA
v_call: TRBV15
j_call: TRBJ2-7
d_call: NA

cdr3_nt: TGTGCCAGCAGCCAAGCGGGAGGGGGCGCTAACAATGAGCAGTTCTTC
cdr3_aa: CASSQAGGGANNEQFF
clone_size: NA
v_call: TRBV4-2
j_call: TRBJ2-1
d_call: NA

cdr3_nt: TGCAGCGTTGCCGCAGGGGGCTGGGAGCAGTACTTC
cdr3_aa: CSVAAGGWEQYF
clone_size: NA
v_call: TRBV29-1
j_call: TRBJ2-7
d_call: TRBD1

cdr3_nt: TGTGCCAGCAGCCCGAGATCGGGTGGAAGCACAGATACGCAGTATTTT
cdr3_aa: CASSPRSGGSTDTQYF
clone_size: NA
v_call: TRBV7-2
j_call: TRBJ2-3
d_call: NA

cdr3_nt: TGTGCCAGCAGCCCGGGGCTAGGGACCCAAGAGACCCAGTACTTC
cdr3_aa: CASSPGLGTQETQYF
clone_size: NA
v_call: TRBV4-2
j_call: TRBJ2-5
d_call: NA

cdr3_nt: TGTGCCAGCAGTGGGGGGTCTACTAGCGGGAACACAGATACGCAGTATTTT
cdr3_aa: CASSGGSTSGNTDTQYF
clone_size: NA
v_call: TRBV6-1
j_call: TRBJ2-3
d_call: TRBD2

cdr3_nt: TGTGCCTGGAGTCCCATGGCTTCCGGCTACACCTTC
cdr3_aa: CAWSPMASGYTF
clone_size: NA
v_call: TRBV30
j_call: TRBJ1-2
d_call: NA

cdr3_nt: TGTGCCAGCAGTTACTCGACCCACCAGGGCCACGAGCAGTACTTC
cdr3_aa: CASSYSTHQGHEQYF
clone_size: NA
v_call: TRBV6-6
j_call: TRBJ2-7
d_call: NA

cdr3_nt: TGTGCCAGCAGTTTCAGAGCCCGCCCGGAGACCCAGTACTTC
cdr3_aa: CASSFRARPETQYF
clone_size: NA
v_call: TRBV28
j_call: TRBJ2-5
d_call: NA

cdr3_nt: TGTGCCAGCAGTGTCGTTGGTGGGGCACACAATGAGCAGTTCTTC
cdr3_aa: CASSVVGGAHNEQFF
clone_size: NA
v_call: TRBV25-1
j_call: TRBJ2-1
d_call: NA

cdr3_nt: TGTGCCAGCAGCTTACCAGGGGCCAACACTGAAGCTTTCTTT
cdr3_aa: CASSLPGANTEAFF
clone_size: NA
v_call: TRBV5-4
j_call: TRBJ1-1
d_call: NA

cdr3_nt: TGTGCCAGCAGTGAAGAGACTAGCGGGGTCTACTGGAACTCCTACGAGCAGTACTTC
cdr3_aa: CASSEETSGVYWNSYEQYF
clone_size: NA
v_call: TRBV6-1
j_call: TRBJ2-7
d_call: TRBD2

cdr3_nt: TGTGCCAGCAGAATACGACTAGCGGGAACCGATACGCAGTATTTT
cdr3_aa: CASRIRLAGTDTQYF
clone_size: NA
v_call: TRBV28
j_call: TRBJ2-3
d_call: TRBD2

cdr3_nt: TGTGCCAGCAGCGGGGGGACCCATTCAGGAAATTCACCCCTCCACTTT
cdr3_aa: CASSGGTHSGNSPLHF
clone_size: NA
v_call: TRBV7-8
j_call: TRBJ1-6
d_call: NA